This TCR beta chain appears in the sequencing data of a study of CD8+CD57+ T cells in acquired aplastic anemia. Study summary: DNA recovered from sorted CD4+ and CD8+ cells had a mean of approximately 3.5 ug. Findings and limits, study-wide: A significant difference in CD8+ Simpson's diversity between patients and controls was not found.

Researchers used genomic DNA as the template to profile TCR beta VDJ and CDR3. TCRdb re-derived calls from the reads in MiXCR, one entry per CDR3 protein. In the table there are 120,000 or so distinct CDR3 sequences, nearly 40% of which are singletons. The patients chosen for sequencing had shown expansion of CD8+CD57+ cells (detected by flow cytometry). Patients had received no therapy at the time of blood sampling. In the case of this clonotype: Its antigen is currently unknown. At one boundary the junction diverges from the germline segment, which might be a read error.

The germline CDR1 and CDR2 sequences are MNHNS and SASEGT. The CDR3 is 15 amino acids. This clonotype originated in a human donor with aplastic anemia. V is TRBV6-1 and J is TRBJ2-5; D is unresolved. Sample: sorted CD4+, CD8+, or CD8+CD57+ T cells (not recorded which) from PBMCs. CDR3 DNA: TGTGCCACCAGTGATTCGAACCGGGACCAAGAGACCCAGTACTTC. Translating it yields CATSDSNRDQETQYF.